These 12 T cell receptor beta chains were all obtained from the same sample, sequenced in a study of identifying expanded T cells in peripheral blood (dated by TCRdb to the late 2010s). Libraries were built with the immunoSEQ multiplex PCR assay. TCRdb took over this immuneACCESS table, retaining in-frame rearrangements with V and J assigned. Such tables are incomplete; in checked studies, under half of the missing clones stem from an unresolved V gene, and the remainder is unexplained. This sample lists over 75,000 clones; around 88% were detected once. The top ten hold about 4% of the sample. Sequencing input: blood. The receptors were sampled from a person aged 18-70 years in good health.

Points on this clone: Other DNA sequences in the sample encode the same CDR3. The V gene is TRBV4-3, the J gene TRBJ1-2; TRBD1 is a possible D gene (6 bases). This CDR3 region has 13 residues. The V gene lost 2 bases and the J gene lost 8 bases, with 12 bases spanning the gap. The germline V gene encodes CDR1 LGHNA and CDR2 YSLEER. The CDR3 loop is CASSQSGVRGYTF. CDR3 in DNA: TGCGCCAGCAGCCAATCAGGGGTCCGCGGCTACACCTTC.

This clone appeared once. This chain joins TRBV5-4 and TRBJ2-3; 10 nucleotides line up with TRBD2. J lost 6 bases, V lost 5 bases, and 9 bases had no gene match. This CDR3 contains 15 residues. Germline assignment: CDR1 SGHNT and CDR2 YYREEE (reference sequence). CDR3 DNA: TGTGCCAGCAGGGGGGCTAGCGGGAGTGTTGATACGCAGTATTTT. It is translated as CASRGASGSVDTQYF.

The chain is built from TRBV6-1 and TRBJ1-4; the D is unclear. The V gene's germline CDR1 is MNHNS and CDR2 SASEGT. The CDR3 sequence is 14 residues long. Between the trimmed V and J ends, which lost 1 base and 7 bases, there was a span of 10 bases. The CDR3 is CASSEGRLSEKLFF. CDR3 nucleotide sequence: TGTGCCAGCAGTGAAGGCAGGCTGAGTGAAAAACTGTTTTTT.

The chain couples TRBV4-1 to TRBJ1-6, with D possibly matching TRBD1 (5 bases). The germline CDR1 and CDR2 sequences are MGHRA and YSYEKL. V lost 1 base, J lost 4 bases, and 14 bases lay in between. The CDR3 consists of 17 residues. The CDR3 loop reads CASSQGAAREYNSPLHF. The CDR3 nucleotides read TGCGCCAGCAGCCAAGGGGCCGCCAGGGAATATAATTCACCCCTCCACTTT.

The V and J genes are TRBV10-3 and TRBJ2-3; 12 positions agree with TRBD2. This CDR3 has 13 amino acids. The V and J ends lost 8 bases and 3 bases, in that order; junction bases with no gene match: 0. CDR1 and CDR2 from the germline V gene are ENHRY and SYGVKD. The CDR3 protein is CAIGLAGTDTQYF. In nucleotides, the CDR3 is TGTGCCATCGGACTAGCGGGGACAGATACGCAGTATTTT.

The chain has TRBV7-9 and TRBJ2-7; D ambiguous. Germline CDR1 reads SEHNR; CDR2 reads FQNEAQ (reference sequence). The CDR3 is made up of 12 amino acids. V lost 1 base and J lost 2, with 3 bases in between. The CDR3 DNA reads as TGTGCCAGCAGCTTAGGGGCCTACGAGCAGTACTTC. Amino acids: CASSLGAYEQYF.

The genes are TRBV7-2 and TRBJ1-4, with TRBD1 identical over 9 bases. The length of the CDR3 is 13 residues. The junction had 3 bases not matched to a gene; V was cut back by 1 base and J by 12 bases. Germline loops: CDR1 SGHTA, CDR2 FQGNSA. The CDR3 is CASSLGGTGQLFF. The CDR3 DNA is TGTGCCAGCAGCTTAGGAGGGACAGGGCAACTGTTTTTT.

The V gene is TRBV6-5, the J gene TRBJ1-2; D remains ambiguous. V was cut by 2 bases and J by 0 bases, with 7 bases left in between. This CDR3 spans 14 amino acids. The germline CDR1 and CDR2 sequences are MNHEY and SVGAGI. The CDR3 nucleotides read TGTGCCAGCAGTTACAGTGAGACTAACTATGGCTACACCTTC. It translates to CASSYSETNYGYTF.

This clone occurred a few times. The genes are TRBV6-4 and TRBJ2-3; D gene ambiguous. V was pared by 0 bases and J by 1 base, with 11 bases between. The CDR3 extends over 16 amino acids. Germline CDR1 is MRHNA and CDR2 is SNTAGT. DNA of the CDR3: TGTGCCAGCAGTGACTCGCCGGAAGGAGGCACAGATACGCAGTATTTT. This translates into CASSDSPEGGTDTQYF.

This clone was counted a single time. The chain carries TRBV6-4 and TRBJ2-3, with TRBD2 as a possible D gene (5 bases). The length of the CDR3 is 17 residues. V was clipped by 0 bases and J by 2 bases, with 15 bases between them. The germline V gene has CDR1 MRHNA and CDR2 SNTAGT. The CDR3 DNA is TGTGCCAGCAGTGACTCGGCTGAAGGGAGATCCACAGATACGCAGTATTTT. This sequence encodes CASSDSAEGRSTDTQYF.

DNA for the CDR3: TGTGCCAGCAGCCCACAAAACAGGGGTCTCTACGAGCAGTACTTC. Translating gives CASSPQNRGLYEQYF. The chain combines TRBV7-2 with TRBJ2-7; 7 bases are shared with TRBD1. The germline V gene encodes CDR1 SGHTA and CDR2 FQGNSA. The V gene end was trimmed by 5 bases and the J gene end by 3 bases; junction bases not matched to a gene: 10. The CDR3 has 15 residues.

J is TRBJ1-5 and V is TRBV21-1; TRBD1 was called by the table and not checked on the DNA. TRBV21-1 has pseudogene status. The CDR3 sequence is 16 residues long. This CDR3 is CASSGPGTVAPQPQHF. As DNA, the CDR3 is TGTGCCAGCAGCGGGCCCGGGACAGTGGCTCCTCAGCCCCAGCATTTT.